This TCR beta chain was recorded in a study of regulatory T cells in long-lasting Graves disease. About the research overall: Patients with new Graves' disease had used antithyroid drugs below 3 months.

Time point meaning: newly diagnosed GD, antithyroid drugs for less than 3 months. RNA extracted from PBMCs served as the sequencing template. This CDR3 has 16 amino acids. The ends lost 4 bases at V and 0 bases at J; junction bases unmatched: 4. Germline V gene sequence: CDR1 KGHDR, CDR2 SFDVKD. To make TCR beta libraries, researchers used iRepertoire HTBI primers and Arm-PCR of CDR3 regions. Original processing methods: Looking across samples, the authors found some 67 TRBV and some 13 TRBJ segments. In TCRdb, the multiplex PCR reads were re-called with MiXCR into one record per CDR3 protein. The V and J calls follow TCRdb's processing rather than the paper's. The table records around 480,000 distinct CDR3 sequences, under 20% of them present only once. The sample also formed part of further work on T cells in Graves' hyperthyroidism and ophthalmopathy. That work contributes: For the diagnoses, clinical symptoms, serum thyroxine and TRAb, thyroid ultrasound and orbital computed tomography were used. First-round RT-PCR targeting the TCR CDR3 was performed with the HTBI primer set.

The V gene is TRBV24-1, the J gene TRBJ2-2; 7 positions agree with TRBD2. This clonotype was obtained from a man aged 35-49 years with Graves disease. Sequencing was performed on peripheral blood mononuclear cells (PBMCs), taken at new diagnosis, from a patient treated with antithyroid drugs. CDR3 residues: CATSDPSGANTGELFF. CDR3 coding DNA: TGTGCCACCAGTGACCCTAGCGGAGCGAACACCGGGGAGCTGTTTTTT.